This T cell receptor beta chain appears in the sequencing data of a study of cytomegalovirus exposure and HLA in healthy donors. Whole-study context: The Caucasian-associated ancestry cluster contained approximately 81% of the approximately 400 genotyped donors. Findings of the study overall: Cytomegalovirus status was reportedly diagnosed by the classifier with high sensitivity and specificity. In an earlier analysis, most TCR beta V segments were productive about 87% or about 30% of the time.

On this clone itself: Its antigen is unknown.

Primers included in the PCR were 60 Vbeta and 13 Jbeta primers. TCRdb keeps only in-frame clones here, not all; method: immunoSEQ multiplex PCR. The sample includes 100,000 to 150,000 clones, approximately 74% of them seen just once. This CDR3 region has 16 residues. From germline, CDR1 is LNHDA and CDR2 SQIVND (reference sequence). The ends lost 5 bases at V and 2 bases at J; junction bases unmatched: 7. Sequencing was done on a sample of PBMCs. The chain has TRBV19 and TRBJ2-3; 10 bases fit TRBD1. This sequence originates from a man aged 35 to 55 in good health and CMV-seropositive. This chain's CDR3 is CASSSGDRGVTDTQYF. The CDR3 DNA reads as TGTGCCAGTAGTTCCGGGGACAGGGGCGTCACAGATACGCAGTATTTT.